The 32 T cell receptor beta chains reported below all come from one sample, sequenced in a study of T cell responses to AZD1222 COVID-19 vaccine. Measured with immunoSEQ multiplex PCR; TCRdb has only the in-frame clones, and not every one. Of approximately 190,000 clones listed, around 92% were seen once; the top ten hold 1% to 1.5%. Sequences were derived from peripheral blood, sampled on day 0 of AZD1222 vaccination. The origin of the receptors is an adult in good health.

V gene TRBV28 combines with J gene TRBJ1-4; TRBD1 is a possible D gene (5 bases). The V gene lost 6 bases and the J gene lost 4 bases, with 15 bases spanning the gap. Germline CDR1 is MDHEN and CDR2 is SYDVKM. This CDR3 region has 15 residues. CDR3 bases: TGTGCCAGCAGCCTCCGGGGGGACTTTAATGAAAAACTGTTTTTT. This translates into CASSLRGDFNEKLFF.

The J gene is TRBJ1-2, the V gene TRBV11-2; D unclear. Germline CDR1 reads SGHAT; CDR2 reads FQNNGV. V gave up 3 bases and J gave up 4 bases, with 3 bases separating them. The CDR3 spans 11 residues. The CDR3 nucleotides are TGTGCCAGCAGCTTGGGCTATGGCTACACCTTC. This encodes CASSLGYGYTF.

The CDR3 loop is CASSREGTEAFF. As DNA, the CDR3 is TGTGCCAGCAGCCGAGAGGGTACTGAAGCTTTCTTT. The V and J genes are TRBV11-3 and TRBJ1-1; no firm D call. The V gene's germline CDR1 is SGHNT and CDR2 YENEEA. The CDR3 totals 12 residues. Trimming shortened V by 5 bases and J by 5 bases, and 9 bases separated the two germline ends.

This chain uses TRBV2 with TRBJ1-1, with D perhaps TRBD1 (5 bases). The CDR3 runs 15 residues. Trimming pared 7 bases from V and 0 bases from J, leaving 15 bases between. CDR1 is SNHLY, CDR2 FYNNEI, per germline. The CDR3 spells CASTRDGPMNTEAFF. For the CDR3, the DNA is TGTGCCAGCACCCGGGACGGCCCCATGAACACTGAAGCTTTCTTT.

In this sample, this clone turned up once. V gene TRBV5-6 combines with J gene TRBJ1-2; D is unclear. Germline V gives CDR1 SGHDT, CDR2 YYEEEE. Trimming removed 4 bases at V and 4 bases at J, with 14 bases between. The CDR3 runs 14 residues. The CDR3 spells CASSPGIGFYGYTF. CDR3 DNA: TGTGCCAGCAGCCCGGGAATAGGGTTCTATGGCTACACCTTC. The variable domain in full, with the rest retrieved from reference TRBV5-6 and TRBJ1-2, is DAGVTQSPTHLIKTRGQQVTLRCSPKSGHDTVSWYQQALGQGPQFIFQYYEEEERQRGNFPDRFSGHQFPNYSSELNVNALLLGDSALYLCASSPGIGFYGYTFGSGTRLTVV.

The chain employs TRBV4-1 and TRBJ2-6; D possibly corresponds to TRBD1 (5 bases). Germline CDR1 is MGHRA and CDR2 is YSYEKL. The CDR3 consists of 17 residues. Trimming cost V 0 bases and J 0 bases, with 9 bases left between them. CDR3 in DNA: TGCGCCAGCAGCCAAGACTTTAGGGGCTCTGGGGCCAACGTCCTGACTTTC. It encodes CASSQDFRGSGANVLTF.

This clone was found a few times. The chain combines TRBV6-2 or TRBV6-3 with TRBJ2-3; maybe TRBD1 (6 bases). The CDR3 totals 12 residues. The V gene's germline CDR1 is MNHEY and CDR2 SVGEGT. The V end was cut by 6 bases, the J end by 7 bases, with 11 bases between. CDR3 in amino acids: CASSNRANTQYF. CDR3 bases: TGTGCCAGCAGCAACAGGGCGAATACGCAGTATTTT.

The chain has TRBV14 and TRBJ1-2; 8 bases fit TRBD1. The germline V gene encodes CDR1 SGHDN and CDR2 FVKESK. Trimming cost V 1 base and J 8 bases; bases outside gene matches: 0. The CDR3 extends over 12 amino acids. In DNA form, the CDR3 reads TGTGCCAGCAGCCAAGCAGGGGGCGGCTACACCTTC. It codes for CASSQAGGGYTF.

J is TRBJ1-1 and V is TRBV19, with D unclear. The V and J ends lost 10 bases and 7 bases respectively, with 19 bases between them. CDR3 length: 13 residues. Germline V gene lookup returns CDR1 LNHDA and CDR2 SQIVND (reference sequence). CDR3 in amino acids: CATSIGFRDEAFF. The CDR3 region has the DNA TGTGCCACCAGTATTGGGTTCAGAGATGAAGCTTTCTTT.

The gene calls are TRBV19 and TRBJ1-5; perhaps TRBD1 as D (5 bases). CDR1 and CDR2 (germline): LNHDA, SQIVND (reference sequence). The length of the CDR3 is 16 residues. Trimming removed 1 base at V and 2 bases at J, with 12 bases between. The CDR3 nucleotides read TGTGCCAGTAGTATAGGCAGGGATCACGGCAATCAGCCCCAGCATTTT. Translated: CASSIGRDHGNQPQHF.

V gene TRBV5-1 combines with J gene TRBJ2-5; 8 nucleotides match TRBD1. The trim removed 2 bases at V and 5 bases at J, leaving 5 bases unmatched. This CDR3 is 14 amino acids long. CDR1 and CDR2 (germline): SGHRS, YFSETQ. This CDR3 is CASSLGTGPETQYF. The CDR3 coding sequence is TGCGCCAGCAGCTTAGGGACAGGACCGGAGACCCAGTACTTC.

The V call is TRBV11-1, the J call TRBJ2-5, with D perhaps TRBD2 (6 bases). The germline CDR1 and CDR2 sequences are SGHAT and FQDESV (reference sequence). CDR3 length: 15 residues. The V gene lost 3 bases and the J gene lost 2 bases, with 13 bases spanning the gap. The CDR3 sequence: CASSFRRGEQETQYF. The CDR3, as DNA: TGTGCCAGCAGCTTTAGGCGGGGTGAACAAGAGACCCAGTACTTC.

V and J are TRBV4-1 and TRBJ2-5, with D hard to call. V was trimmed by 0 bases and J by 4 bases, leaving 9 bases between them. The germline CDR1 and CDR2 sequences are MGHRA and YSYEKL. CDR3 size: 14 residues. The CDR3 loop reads CASSQDSARETQYF. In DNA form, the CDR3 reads TGCGCCAGCAGCCAAGATTCGGCCAGAGAGACCCAGTACTTC.

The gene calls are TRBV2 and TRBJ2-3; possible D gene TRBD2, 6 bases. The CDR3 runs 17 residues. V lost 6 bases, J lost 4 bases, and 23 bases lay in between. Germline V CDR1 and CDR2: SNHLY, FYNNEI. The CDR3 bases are TGTGCCAGCAGAGATAACCTAGGGGAGGTTAGGGCAGATACGCAGTATTTT. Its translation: CASRDNLGEVRADTQYF.

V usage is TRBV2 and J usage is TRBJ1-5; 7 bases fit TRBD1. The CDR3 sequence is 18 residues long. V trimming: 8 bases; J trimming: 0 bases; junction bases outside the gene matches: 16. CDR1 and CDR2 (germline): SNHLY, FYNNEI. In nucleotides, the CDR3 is TGTGCCAGCGCGGGGACAGCTGTTAAAGGGTATAGCAATCAGCCCCAGCATTTT. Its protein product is CASAGTAVKGYSNQPQHF. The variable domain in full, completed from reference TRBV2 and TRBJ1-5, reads EPEVTQTPSHQVTQMGQEVILRCVPISNHLYFYWYRQILGQKVEFLVSFYNNEISEKSEIFDDQFSVERPDGSNFTLKIRSTKLEDSAMYFCASAGTAVKGYSNQPQHFGDGTRLSIL.

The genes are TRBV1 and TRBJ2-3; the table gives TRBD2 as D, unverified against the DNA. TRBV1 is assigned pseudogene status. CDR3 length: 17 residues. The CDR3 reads CTSSQDQQGGSTDTQYF. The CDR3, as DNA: TGCACCAGCAGCCAAGATCAACAGGGAGGGAGCACAGATACGCAGTATTTT.

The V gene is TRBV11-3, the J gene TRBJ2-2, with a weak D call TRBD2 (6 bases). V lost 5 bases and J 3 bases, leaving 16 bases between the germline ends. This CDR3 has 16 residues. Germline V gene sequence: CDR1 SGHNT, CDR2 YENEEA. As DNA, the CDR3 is TGTGCCAGCAGCGCCCGACGATCTAGCGACACCGGGGAGCTGTTTTTT. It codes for CASSARRSSDTGELFF.

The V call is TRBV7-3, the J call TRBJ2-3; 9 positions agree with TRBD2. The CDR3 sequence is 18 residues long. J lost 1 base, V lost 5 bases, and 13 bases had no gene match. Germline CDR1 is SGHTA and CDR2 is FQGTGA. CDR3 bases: TGTGCCAGCAGCATCGGGACTCGCGGGGGGGCGGGCACAGATACGCAGTATTTT. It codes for CASSIGTRGGAGTDTQYF.

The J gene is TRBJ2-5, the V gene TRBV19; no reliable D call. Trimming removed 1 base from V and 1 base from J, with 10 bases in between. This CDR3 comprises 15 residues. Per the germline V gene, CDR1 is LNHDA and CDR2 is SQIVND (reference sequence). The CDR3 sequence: CASSIGGSTQETQYF. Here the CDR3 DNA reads TGTGCCAGTAGTATAGGAGGCAGCACCCAAGAGACCCAGTACTTC.

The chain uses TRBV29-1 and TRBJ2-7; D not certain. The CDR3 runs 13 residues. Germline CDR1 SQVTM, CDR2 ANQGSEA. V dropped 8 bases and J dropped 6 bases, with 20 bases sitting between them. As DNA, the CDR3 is TGCAGCTCCTCGGCCTCGGGTATGTCCGAGCAGTACTTC. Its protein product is CSSSASGMSEQYF.

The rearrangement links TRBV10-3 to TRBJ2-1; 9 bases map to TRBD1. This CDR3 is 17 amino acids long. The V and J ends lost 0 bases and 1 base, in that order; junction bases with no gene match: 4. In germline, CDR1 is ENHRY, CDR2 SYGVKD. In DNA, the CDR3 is TGTGCCATCAGTGAGTCCGGGACAGGGCGGTCCTACAATGAGCAGTTCTTC. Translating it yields CAISESGTGRSYNEQFF.

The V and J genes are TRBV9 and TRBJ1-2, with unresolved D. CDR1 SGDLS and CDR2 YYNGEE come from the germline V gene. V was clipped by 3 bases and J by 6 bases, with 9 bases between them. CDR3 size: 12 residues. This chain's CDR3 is CASSAMGNGYTF. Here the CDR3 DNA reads TGTGCCAGCAGCGCCATGGGAAATGGCTACACCTTC.

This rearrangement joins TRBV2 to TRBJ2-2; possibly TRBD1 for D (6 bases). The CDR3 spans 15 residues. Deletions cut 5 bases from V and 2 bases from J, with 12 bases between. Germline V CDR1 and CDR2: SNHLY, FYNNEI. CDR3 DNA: TGTGCCAGCAGTCAATGGGACACAAACACCGGGGAGCTGTTTTTT. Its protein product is CASSQWDTNTGELFF.

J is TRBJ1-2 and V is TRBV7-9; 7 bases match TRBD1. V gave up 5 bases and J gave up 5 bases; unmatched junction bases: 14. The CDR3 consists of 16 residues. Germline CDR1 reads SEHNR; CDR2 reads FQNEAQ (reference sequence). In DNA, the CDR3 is TGTGCCAGCAGCCCGAGGGCAGGGGGTATCTGGTATGGCTACACCTTC. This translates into CASSPRAGGIWYGYTF.

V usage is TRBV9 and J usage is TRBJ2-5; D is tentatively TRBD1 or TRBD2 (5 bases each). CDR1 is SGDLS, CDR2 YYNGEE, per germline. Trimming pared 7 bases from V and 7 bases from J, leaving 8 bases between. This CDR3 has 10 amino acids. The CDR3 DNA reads TGTGCCAGCGGGGGTGGGACCCAGTACTTC. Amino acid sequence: CASGGGTQYF.

Here the CDR3 reads CASSEGLAGADTQYF. For the CDR3, the DNA is TGTGCCAGCAGCGAGGGACTAGCGGGGGCAGATACGCAGTATTTT. V gene TRBV9 combines with J gene TRBJ2-3, with 14 bases fitting TRBD2. The CDR3 has 15 amino acids. In germline, CDR1 is SGDLS, CDR2 YYNGEE. The ends lost 3 bases at V and 4 bases at J; junction bases unmatched: 1.

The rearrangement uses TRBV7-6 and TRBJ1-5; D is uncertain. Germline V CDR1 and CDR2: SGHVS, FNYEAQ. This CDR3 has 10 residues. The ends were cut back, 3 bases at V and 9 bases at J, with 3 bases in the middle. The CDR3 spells CASSFRPQHF. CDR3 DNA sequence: TGTGCCAGCAGCTTTAGGCCCCAGCATTTT.

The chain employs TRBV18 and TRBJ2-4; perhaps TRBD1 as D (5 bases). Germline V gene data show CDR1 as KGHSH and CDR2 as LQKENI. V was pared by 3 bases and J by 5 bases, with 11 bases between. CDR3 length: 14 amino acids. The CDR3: CASSPQSTENIQYF. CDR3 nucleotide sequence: TGTGCCAGCTCACCGCAGTCGACAGAAAACATTCAGTACTTC.

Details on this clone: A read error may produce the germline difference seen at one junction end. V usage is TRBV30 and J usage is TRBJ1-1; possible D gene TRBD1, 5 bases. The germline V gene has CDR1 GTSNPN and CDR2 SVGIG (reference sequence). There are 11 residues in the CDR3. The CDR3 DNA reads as TGCGAGGTGGACACGAACACTGAAGCTTTCTTT. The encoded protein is CEVDTNTEAFF. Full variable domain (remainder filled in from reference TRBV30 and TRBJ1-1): SQTIHQWPATLVQPVGSPLSLECTVEGTSNPNLYWYRQAAGRGLQLLFYSVGIGQISSEVPQNLSASRPQDRQFILSSKKLLLSDSGFYLCEVDTNTEAFFGQGTRLTVV.

Here the CDR3 reads CATHDGAQGGYTF. The CDR3 DNA sequence: TGTGCCACCCACGATGGGGCTCAAGGTGGCTACACCTTC. The chain links TRBV12-3 or TRBV12-4 to TRBJ1-2; tentative D call: TRBD1 (5 bases). V gave up 10 bases and J gave up 7 bases, with 19 bases separating them. The CDR3 has 13 residues.

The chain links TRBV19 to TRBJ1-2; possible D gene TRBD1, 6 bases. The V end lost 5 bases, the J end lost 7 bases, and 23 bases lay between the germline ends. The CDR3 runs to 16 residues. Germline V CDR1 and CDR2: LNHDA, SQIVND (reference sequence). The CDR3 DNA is TGTGCCAGTAGTCCGAGATACAGGGACCTCGAGAGTGGCTACACCTTC. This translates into CASSPRYRDLESGYTF.

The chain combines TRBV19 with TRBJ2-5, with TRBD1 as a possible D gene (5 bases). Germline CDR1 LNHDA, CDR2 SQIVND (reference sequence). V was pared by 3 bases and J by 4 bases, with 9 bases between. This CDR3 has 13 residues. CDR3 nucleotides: TGTGCCAGTAGTATTTCAGGGTCAGAGACCCAGTACTTC. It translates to CASSISGSETQYF.